This paragraph reports one TCR beta chain. The sample belongs to a study of Graves' ophthalmopathy and Graves' hyperthyroidism. The study amplified TCR beta CDR3 regions using RNA transcripts. HTBI-primed first-round RT-PCR preceded second-round multiplex PCR. TCRdb reprocessed the multiplex PCR reads with MiXCR, giving one entry per CDR3 protein. The sample records 500,000 to 700,000 distinct CDR3 sequences, approximately 37% being singletons. The receptor was isolated from an adult man with Graves' hyperthyroidism. The source material was peripheral blood or thyroid tissue (not recorded which).

CDR3 sequence reads: CASSVGGREQYF. The CDR3 DNA follows: TGTGCCAGCAGCGTAGGTGGAAGGGAGCAGTACTTC. The chain couples TRBV9 to TRBJ2-7; D gene uncertain. The germline V gene encodes CDR1 SGDLS and CDR2 YYNGEE. The CDR3 sequence is 12 residues long. V lost 0 bases, J lost 7 bases, and 8 bases lay in between.